One sample yielded the 5 T cell receptor beta chains listed below, sequenced in a study of PD-1 blockade in classical Hodgkin lymphoma. Assay: immunoSEQ multiplex PCR; the TCRdb copy retains only in-frame clones and omits some. The sample includes about 110,000 clones, about 88% of them seen just once. Each patient's relapse followed autologous stem cell transplantation, and brentuximab vedotin exposure varied. The sequencing used peripheral blood mononuclear cells (PBMCs), collected before the second cycle of nivolumab. The receptors stem from a human donor with classical Hodgkin lymphoma.

The genes are TRBV12-5 and TRBJ2-1; no definite D call. V lost 0 bases to trimming and J lost 9 bases, with 6 bases between them. This CDR3 has 12 residues. Germline CDR1 reads LGHNT; CDR2 reads FRNRAP. The CDR3 is CASGLVRSEQFF. The CDR3 DNA sequence: TGTGCTAGTGGTTTGGTACGGAGTGAGCAGTTCTTC.

This rearrangement joins TRBV29-1 to TRBJ1-1; D is uncertain. CDR3 length: 12 residues. CDR1 and CDR2 from the germline V gene are SQVTM and ANQGSEA. V lost 5 bases, J lost 4 bases, and 11 bases lay in between. This CDR3 is CSVLVGLTEAFF. CDR3 nucleotide sequence: TGCAGCGTTCTAGTGGGTCTCACTGAAGCTTTCTTT. Combining the CDR3 with reference TRBV29-1 and TRBJ1-1 gives the whole variable domain SAVISQKPSRDICQRGTSLTIQCQVDSQVTMMFWYRQQPGQSLTLIATANQGSEATYESGFVIDKFPISRPNLTFSTLTVSNMSPEDSSIYLCSVLVGLTEAFFGQGTRLTVV.

This sequence joins TRBV14 and TRBJ2-5, with a possible D match to TRBD1 (6 bases). The DNA matches TRBJ2-7 better at its end, which makes the J call doubtful. This CDR3 spans 14 amino acids. Germline CDR1 reads SGHDN; CDR2 reads FVKESK. CDR3 nucleotide sequence: TGTGCCAGCAGCCGTCGGGACAATCTCTACGAGCAGTACTTC. This sequence encodes CASSRRDNLYEQYF.

The CDR3 protein is CASSTPGTGYNGYTF. DNA of the CDR3: TGTGCCAGTAGTACCCCCGGGACAGGGTACAATGGCTACACCTTC. V usage is TRBV19 and J usage is TRBJ1-2, with 9 positions matching TRBD1. V lost 4 bases and J lost 6; bases outside the gene matches: 9. Germline V lookup: CDR1 LNHDA, CDR2 SQIVND (reference sequence). The CDR3 is 15 residues long. The variable domain in full, with the rest retrieved from reference TRBV19 and TRBJ1-2, is DGGITQSPKYLFRKEGQNVTLSCEQNLNHDAMYWYRQDPGQGLRLIYYSQIVNDFQKGDIAEGYSVSREKKESFPLTVTSAQKNPTAFYLCASSTPGTGYNGYTFGSGTRLTVV.

The CDR3 region has the DNA TGTGCCAGCAGCTTGGGGACAGCATCCTATGGCTACACCTTC. Amino acids: CASSLGTASYGYTF. The rearrangement links TRBV5-5 to TRBJ1-2; D possibly corresponds to TRBD1 (6 bases). CDR1 and CDR2 from the germline V gene are SGHKS and YYEKEE (reference sequence). The CDR3 has 14 amino acids. Deletions cut 0 bases from V and 4 bases from J, with 10 bases between. The full variable domain, in which reference TRBV5-5 and TRBJ1-2 provide the parts outside the CDR3, is DAGVTQSPTHLIKTRGQQVTLRCSPISGHKSVSWYQQVLGQGPQFIFQYYEKEERGRGNFPDRFSARQFPNYSSELNVNALLLGDSALYLCASSLGTASYGYTFGSGTRLTVV.